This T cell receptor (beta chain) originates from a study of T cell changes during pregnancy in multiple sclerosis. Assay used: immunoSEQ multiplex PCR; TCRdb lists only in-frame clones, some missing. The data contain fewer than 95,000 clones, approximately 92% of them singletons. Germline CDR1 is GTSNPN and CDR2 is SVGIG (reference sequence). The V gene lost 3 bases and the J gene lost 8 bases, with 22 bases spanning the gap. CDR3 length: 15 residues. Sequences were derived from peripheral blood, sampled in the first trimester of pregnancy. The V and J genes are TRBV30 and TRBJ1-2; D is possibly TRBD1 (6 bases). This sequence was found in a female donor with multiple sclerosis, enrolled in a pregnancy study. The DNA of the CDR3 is TGTGCCTGGAGCCCCCGATCCGGGACACCAAGGGGCTACACCTTC. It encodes CAWSPRSGTPRGYTF.